This T cell receptor beta chain was documented in a study of shared clonotypes between healthy human individuals. Overall study context: Three CD4 naive, three CD4 memory, two CD8 naive and one CD8 memory plate were used per donor.

Assay: immunoSEQ multiplex PCR; the TCRdb copy retains only in-frame clones and omits some. The data contain over a million clones, about 84% of them seen just once; the ten biggest clones take up more than 0.45%. This clone was picked up one time. The sequence was collected from a man aged 18 to 29 in good health. Some clones in this sample may be carry-over from other donors' samples. Input material: memory CD4+ T cells from PBMCs. Subset defined: CD45RA-negative fraction.

This CDR3 is CASTRSGTKETQYF. DNA for the CDR3: TGTGCCAGCACCCGATCGGGGACCAAAGAGACCCAGTACTTC. This rearrangement joins TRBV6-1 to TRBJ2-5, with D perhaps given as TRBD1 or TRBD2 (5 bases each). CDR1 is MNHNS, CDR2 SASEGT, per germline. V gave up 7 bases and J gave up 3 bases, with 15 bases separating them. The CDR3 has 14 residues.